These T cell receptor beta chains were read from a single sample in a study of cytomegalovirus exposure and HLA in healthy donors. Sequencing was performed with immunoSEQ multiplex PCR; in TCRdb, only in-frame clones are kept and a portion is missing. The repertoire consists of 150,000 to 200,000 clones, with around 76% occurring once and the leading ten covering approximately 1.3%. Sequenced material: PBMCs. The receptors originated from a man aged 55 to 69 in good health and CMV-seronegative. Both conserved end residues are part of each CDR3. Each record gives: D gene, clone size, J gene, V gene, CDR3 DNA, CDR3 protein. The D gene is left open where the match is weak. Expanded clones are given a class, and other clones once, few, many or no size at all.

>TRBD2|few|TRBJ2-7|TRBV7-2
TGTGCCAGCAGCCCCACTCTAGCGGGAGGTTCCTACGAGCAGTACTTC
CASSPTLAGGSYEQYF
>.|few|TRBJ1-2|TRBV19
TGTGCCAGTAGTATAACAGGTTTCCGTGGCTACACCTTC
CASSITGFRGYTF
>.|once|TRBJ2-5|TRBV7-9
TGTGCCAGCAGCTTTGACCTAGCGGAGACCCAGTACTTC
CASSFDLAETQYF
>.|few|TRBJ1-2|TRBV30
TGTGCCTGGGACATTAACTATGGCTACACCTTC
CAWDINYGYTF
>.|.|TRBJ2-7|TRBV7-2
TGTGCCAGCAGCCCTGGAGCCCCCTACGAGCAGTACTTC
CASSPGAPYEQYF
>.|.|TRBJ2-1|TRBV29-1
TGCAGCGTTGTGATAGCGAACGAAATTGAGCAGTTCTTC
CSVVIANEIEQFF
>.|.|TRBJ2-7|TRBV19
TGTGCCAGTATGGGCAACCTTCGCGAGCAGTACTTC
CASMGNLREQYF
>TRBD1|.|TRBJ1-5|TRBV6-5
TGTGCCAGCAGCCACAGGGGATATAGCAATCAGCCCCAGCATTTT
CASSHRGYSNQPQHF
>TRBD2|.|TRBJ2-7|TRBV7-9
TGTGCCAGCAGCTTAGGAGCGGGAGCTACCTACGAGCAGTACTTC
CASSLGAGATYEQYF
>.|few|TRBJ1-1|TRBV30
TGTGCCTGGAGTGTACGAGCGGGGAAGAACACTGAAGCTTTCTTT
CAWSVRAGKNTEAFF
>TRBD2|few|TRBJ2-1|TRBV7-2
TGTGCCAGCAGCCCAGGACTAGCGGGGACCTCCTACAATGAGCAGTTCTTC
CASSPGLAGTSYNEQFF
>TRBD1|.|TRBJ1-4|TRBV28
TGTGCCAGCAGTCCAGGGACAGGGGGCAATGAAAAACTGTTTTTT
CASSPGTGGNEKLFF
>.|.|TRBJ2-3|TRBV6-5
TGTGCCAGCAGTTACTCTTCGAGGGGCACAGATACGCAGTATTTT
CASSYSSRGTDTQYF
>TRBD2|.|TRBJ2-7|TRBV5-1
TGCGCCAGCAGCTTGGTTGCGGGAGGGCCCTACGAGCAGTACTTC
CASSLVAGGPYEQYF
>.|medium-sized|TRBJ2-7|TRBV21-1
TGTGCCAGCAGCAAAGAACTAGCGCTTATCTCCTACGAGCAGTACTTC
CASSKELALISYEQYF
>TRBD1|.|TRBJ1-4|TRBV19
TGTGCCGGGGGCTCGGGACAGCCTAATGAAAAACTGTTTTTT
CAGGSGQPNEKLFF
>.|.|TRBJ2-5|TRBV2
TGTGCCAGCAGGCCCTTACCGGGGGTGCAAGAGGCCCAGTACTTC
CASRPLPGVQEAQYF
>.|.|TRBJ2-2|TRBV19
TGTGCCAGTAGTAAGCGGAGCAAGAACACCGGGGAGCTGTTTTTT
CASSKRSKNTGELFF
>.|few|TRBJ1-1|TRBV5-1
TGCGCCAGCAGCGCCGAGTGGTTGAACACTGAAGCTTTCTTT
CASSAEWLNTEAFF
>TRBD2|.|TRBJ2-7|TRBV19
TGTGCCAGTAGTATTACGACTAGCGGGGGCTCCTACGAGCAGTACTTC
CASSITTSGGSYEQYF
>.|.|TRBJ2-4|TRBV23-1
TGCGCCAGCAGTCAATCGAACAGGGCCAAAAGCATTCAGTACTTC
CASSQSNRAKSIQYF
>TRBD1|once|TRBJ1-2|TRBV5-4
TGTGCCAGCAGCGCAGGGACAGGGATCTATGGCTACACCTTC
CASSAGTGIYGYTF
>TRBD1|few|TRBJ1-4|TRBV30
TGTGCCTGGAGTACAACTTTCAGGGGGGATAATGAAAAACTGTTTTTT
CAWSTTFRGDNEKLFF
>.|few|TRBJ1-6|TRBV30
TGTGCCTGGAAGGCAGGGCGTGATTCACCCCTCCACTTT
CAWKAGRDSPLHF
>TRBD1|.|TRBJ1-2|TRBV29-1
TGCAGCGTGGCCGGGACAGGGAATTATGGCTACACCTTC
CSVAGTGNYGYTF
>TRBD2|.|TRBJ2-2|TRBV28
TGTGCCAGCAGTCATAGCGGGGGGGCTTCCAGCGGGGAGCTGTTTTTT
CASSHSGGASSGELFF
>TRBD2|many|TRBJ2-7|TRBV6-1
TGTGCCAGCAGTGAGCAGGCTAGCGGGACCTACGAGCAGTACTTC
CASSEQASGTYEQYF
>TRBD1|once|TRBJ2-7|TRBV27
TGTGCCAGCAGTTTAATGGGCGTTCGGGACAGGGGGTACGAGCAGTACTTC
CASSLMGVRDRGYEQYF
>.|.|TRBJ1-5|TRBV4-3
TGCGCCAGCAGCCAAGAGCCAGGGGCTAAGCAGCCCCAGCATTTT
CASSQEPGAKQPQHF
>.|.|TRBJ1-2|TRBV30
TGTGCCTGGAGTGTAGGGGGAAATCTCTATGGCTACACCTTC
CAWSVGGNLYGYTF
>.|.|TRBJ2-1|TRBV7-8
TGTGCCAGCAGCTTAGAATACGGGAGATCAAGAGAGAATGAGCAGTTCTTC
CASSLEYGRSRENEQFF
>TRBD1|.|TRBJ1-1|TRBV30
TGTGCCTGGGACAGGGGGAGGAACACTGAAGCTTTCTTT
CAWDRGRNTEAFF
>TRBD2|.|TRBJ2-5|TRBV18
TGTGCCAGCTCACCACCCAGGGGCGTGACTAGCGGGATAGAGACCCAGTACTTC
CASSPPRGVTSGIETQYF
>TRBD2|.|TRBJ2-5|TRBV7-2
TGTGCCAGCAGCTTAACGCGGGGGGCTCAGGGGACCCAGTACTTC
CASSLTRGAQGTQYF
>.|.|TRBJ1-4|TRBV15
TGTGCCACCAGCAGAGATTTGGGGGGAACAGCAACTAATGAAAAACTGTTTTTT
CATSRDLGGTATNEKLFF
>TRBD2|.|TRBJ2-3|TRBV18
TGTGCCAGCTCACCACTGATGATAGCGGGGGGGCCGAGGACAGATACGCAGTATTTT
CASSPLMIAGGPRTDTQYF